This is a list of T cell receptor beta chains from one sample in a study of blood T cell repertoires in COVID-19. TCRdb's copy holds only in-frame clones and misses some; the assay was immunoSEQ multiplex PCR. The table includes more than 10,000 clones, 90% detected once. Sample: peripheral blood. Receptors originate from a human donor with active COVID-19. The donor label of this sample is uncertain. CDR3s leave out the opening cysteine and the closing phenylalanine or tryptophan. Fields, in order: V gene, J gene, CDR3 protein.

TRBV21-1	TRBJ2-3	ASRLKGRKYYGTDTQY
TRBV4-2	TRBJ2-2	ASSPLAGANTGELF
TRBV10-2	TRBJ2-5	ASIAGGNFQETQY
TRBV19	TRBJ2-7	ASSRTSDSYEQY
TRBV3-1/TRBV3-2	TRBJ2-2	ASSQGRTSGGAYTGELF
TRBV7-3	TRBJ2-2	ASSLGTGYGELF
TRBV28	TRBJ1-1	ASSHTGLNTEAF
TRBV6-5	TRBJ2-7	ASSFSYRGEQY
TRBV29-1	TRBJ1-5	SVAGEGNQPQH
TRBV5-1	TRBJ2-1	ASSLDFSLYNEQF
TRBV7-2	TRBJ2-5	ASSYGLAGGAATQY
TRBV7-9	TRBJ2-6	ASSPSSGANVLT
TRBV5-1	TRBJ1-2	ASSPGGGLNYGYT
TRBV7-9	TRBJ2-3	ASSLWRGARGTDTQY
TRBV7-3	TRBJ2-2	ASSTGQNTGELF
TRBV10-3	TRBJ1-4	AISESPVSDGTATNEKLF
TRBV11-2	TRBJ2-3	ASSLKARSLAATDTQY
TRBV3-1/TRBV3-2	TRBJ1-2	ASSQDWRPYGYT
TRBV24-1	TRBJ2-3	ATSDPRTGNTDTQY
TRBV12-3/TRBV12-4	TRBJ1-2	ASSLDRGGYT
TRBV7-9	TRBJ2-7	ASSPGGGGTYEQY
TRBV5-1	TRBJ2-2	ASSSWGESGELF
TRBV19	TRBJ1-4	ASSTSTGRGEKLF
TRBV5-6	TRBJ1-2	ASSRPGQADYGYT
TRBV18	TRBJ2-1	ASSSGQGPYNEQF
TRBV5-5	TRBJ2-7	ASSLSILRGQGYEQY
TRBV5-8	TRBJ1-2	ASSLIPGATTVYT
TRBV28	TRBJ2-5	ASSLFGRGPLETQY
TRBV18	TRBJ2-7	ASSPVSGTGPYEQY
TRBV9	TRBJ1-1	ASSENGQGYTEAF
TRBV28	TRBJ2-4	ASSPPGNIQY
TRBV28	TRBJ2-2	ASSHPQGAVTGELF
TRBV5-1	TRBJ2-5	ASSLAPGTVETQY
TRBV2	TRBJ2-7	ASNGGGPSYEQY
TRBV24-1	TRBJ2-3	ATSDLGGGASDTQY
TRBV9	TRBJ2-5	ASSVGGEHQY
TRBV3-1/TRBV3-2	TRBJ2-7	ASSTIGGRYEQY
TRBV5-4	TRBJ1-6	ASSRDRGNSPLH
TRBV9	TRBJ2-2	ASSTTPSGGLTGELF
TRBV10-1	TRBJ1-4	ASRTGTTNEKLF
TRBV25-1	TRBJ1-1	ASSETPDTEAF
TRBV7-3	TRBJ2-1	ASSPDISSSYNEQF
TRBV10-3	TRBJ2-7	AISESGAYEQY
TRBV25-1	TRBJ1-6	ASSGGGQLSPLH
TRBV5-1	TRBJ2-1	ASSLVSGGIYNEQF